The T cell receptor beta chain described here comes from a study of CD8 T cells in ankylosing spondylitis. TCRdb ran MiXCR on the 5' RACE reads and lists one entry per CDR3 protein. The sample lists under 250,000 distinct CDR3 sequences; approximately 24% were seen once. Study findings and constraints: As reported, disease-linked clones showed significant enrichment in matched ankylosing spondylitis synovial fluid.

V lost 6 bases to trimming and J lost 0 bases, with 13 bases between them. Germline CDR1 and CDR2: DFQATT and SNEGSKA (reference sequence). The CDR3 is 14 residues long. With regard to this clonotype: Antigen specificity is unknown.

J is TRBJ2-3 and V is TRBV20-1; D may correspond to TRBD1 or TRBD2 (6 bases each). Sequenced input: blood, either unsorted or a sorted T cell fraction (not recorded which). The clonotype comes from a male donor with ankylosing spondylitis or in good health (not recorded which). The CDR3 DNA follows: TGCAGTGCCGGGGGCGGGATGAGCACAGATACGCAGTATTTT. It specifies CSAGGGMSTDTQYF.